This TCR beta chain is from a study of Ad26.COV2.S vaccination and SARS-CoV-2 variants. CDR1 and CDR2 (germline): MGHRA, YSYEKL. CDR3 length: 15 amino acids. Trimming at V came to 4 bases and at J to 2 bases, leaving 1 base not matched to a gene. Treatment of the sample: around 19 received Ad26.COV2.S at low or high dose, single or two shots; several received placebo; per-sample allocation not given. At day 63 after the first vaccine or placebo injection, samples were drawn. Donation came from an adult in Boston who was aged 18-55 years. SARS-CoV-2 spike from the Wuhan strain was encoded by the vaccine, an Ad26 vector. Notes on the study in general: Vaccine recipients had higher spike-specific TCR breadth than placebo recipients.

With regard to this clone: Its antigen remains unknown.

The repertoire was sequenced with immunoSEQ multiplex PCR; TCRdb's copy has only in-frame clones and lacks some. This sample yields about 480,000 clones, of which around nine tenths are seen a single time; around 13% belongs to the top ten. Material: peripheral blood, obtained in a trial of Ad26.COV2.S vaccine versus placebo. This chain uses TRBV4-1 with TRBJ2-7; 14 nucleotides line up with TRBD2. The TCR comes from a person aged 18-65 years who received the Ad26.COV2.S COVID-19 vaccine or a placebo. CDR3 amino acids: CASSRLAGGPYEQYF. The DNA for the CDR3 is TGCGCCAGCAGCCGACTAGCGGGAGGGCCCTACGAGCAGTACTTC.